These 18 T cell receptor beta chains were sequenced from one sample in a study of blood T cell repertoires in COVID-19. Profiled with immunoSEQ multiplex PCR; TCRdb holds only in-frame clones, not every one. The sample lists 250,000 to 350,000 clones, approximately 87% seen once, with approximately 4% in the top ten. The specimen sequenced was peripheral blood. Receptors were obtained from a woman in her forties or fifties with active or convalescent COVID-19.

This chain joins TRBV7-9 and TRBJ1-2; D remains ambiguous. This CDR3 spans 17 amino acids. Germline V gene sequence: CDR1 SEHNR, CDR2 FQNEAQ (reference sequence). V lost 0 bases and J lost 5, with 19 bases in between. CDR3: CASSLAPVGRLLYGYTF. The CDR3 DNA follows: TGTGCCAGCAGCTTAGCTCCGGTGGGCAGGCTCCTTTATGGCTACACCTTC.

This chain links TRBV2 with TRBJ1-1; no clear D. The germline V and J ends were trimmed by 6 bases and 5 bases, with 16 bases remaining between them. This CDR3 spans 14 amino acids. Germline V CDR1 and CDR2: SNHLY, FYNNEI. The CDR3 DNA follows: TGTGCCAGCAGAGCCCCAGCGACTTGGACTGAAGCTTTCTTT. Residues: CASRAPATWTEAFF. Drawing the rest from reference TRBV2 and TRBJ1-1, the complete variable domain is EPEVTQTPSHQVTQMGQEVILRCVPISNHLYFYWYRQILGQKVEFLVSFYNNEISEKSEIFDDQFSVERPDGSNFTLKIRSTKLEDSAMYFCASRAPATWTEAFFGQGTRLTVV.

The V and J genes are TRBV19 and TRBJ2-7; TRBD2 agrees at 9 bases. The length of the CDR3 is 13 residues. CDR1 and CDR2 from the germline V gene are LNHDA and SQIVND (reference sequence). The junction had 7 bases not matched to a gene; V was cut back by 10 bases and J by 3 bases. In DNA, the CDR3 is TGTGCCACTCGAGCGGGGGGTGTCTACGAGCAGTACTTC. Translation gives CATRAGGVYEQYF.

The DNA of the CDR3 is TGTGCCAGCAGCTCCCGGGACATTCGTACGAACACTGAAGCTTTCTTT. Translation gives CASSSRDIRTNTEAFF. The chain carries TRBV7-2 and TRBJ1-1; a possible D gene is TRBD1 (6 bases). CDR1 SGHTA and CDR2 FQGNSA come from the germline V gene. With 4 bases removed from V and 1 base from J, the gap between germline ends came to 16 bases. The CDR3 covers 16 residues.

The chain employs TRBV30 and TRBJ1-1; no clear D. The germline V gene has CDR1 GTSNPN and CDR2 SVGIG (reference sequence). This CDR3 has 13 residues. Trimming stripped 4 bases from V and 0 bases from J, with 9 bases between. The DNA for the CDR3 is TGTGCCTGGAACGAGGGATTGAACACTGAAGCTTTCTTT. It is translated as CAWNEGLNTEAFF.

V gene TRBV19 combines with J gene TRBJ1-5; D ambiguous. This CDR3 comprises 15 residues. The V gene lost 4 bases and the J gene lost 5 bases, with 15 bases spanning the gap. Germline loops: CDR1 LNHDA, CDR2 SQIVND (reference sequence). The DNA for the CDR3 is TGTGCCAGTAGTAGCGGGTTGGTAGCCGATCAGCCCCAGCATTTT. Encoded protein: CASSSGLVADQPQHF.

V usage is TRBV25-1 and J usage is TRBJ2-7, with TRBD1 identical over 7 bases. Unmatched junction bases numbered 3, after V lost 3 bases and J lost 1 base. The germline gives CDR1 MGHDK, CDR2 SYGVNS. The CDR3 has 14 residues. Written as DNA, the CDR3 is TGTGCCAGCAGTGACCGGGACAGATCCTACGAGCAGTACTTC. Its protein is CASSDRDRSYEQYF.

The chain links TRBV18 to TRBJ2-7; D remains unclear. This CDR3 comprises 14 residues. The germline V and J ends were trimmed by 3 bases and 0 bases, with 9 bases remaining between them. Per germline, CDR1 KGHSH and CDR2 LQKENI. The CDR3 sequence is CASSPVDTSYEQYF. For the CDR3, the DNA is TGTGCCAGCTCACCCGTTGACACCTCCTACGAGCAGTACTTC.

The J gene is TRBJ2-1, the V gene TRBV27; TRBD2 matches 10 bases. With V trimmed by 5 bases and J by 1 base, 11 bases remained unmatched. The CDR3 is 18 residues long. Germline V lookup: CDR1 MNHEY, CDR2 SMNVEV (reference sequence). The CDR3 protein is CASSRFLAGDWSYNEQFF. The CDR3 nucleotides are TGTGCCAGCAGTAGGTTTCTAGCGGGAGATTGGTCCTACAATGAGCAGTTCTTC.

The chain couples TRBV7-9 to TRBJ1-1; D might be TRBD1 (5 bases). The germline V gene has CDR1 SEHNR and CDR2 FQNEAQ (reference sequence). Deletions cut 5 bases from V and 2 bases from J, with 18 bases between. The CDR3 contains 16 residues. CDR3 sequence reads: CASSTGEGKQNTEAFF. Here the CDR3 DNA reads TGTGCCAGCAGCACGGGGGAGGGGAAGCAAAACACTGAAGCTTTCTTT. The variable domain in full, with the rest retrieved from reference TRBV7-9 and TRBJ1-1, is DTGVSQNPRHKITKRGQNVTFRCDPISEHNRLYWYRQTLGQGPEFLTYFQNEAQLEKSRLLSDRFSAERPKGSFSTLEIQRTEQGDSAMYLCASSTGEGKQNTEAFFGQGTRLTVV.

This clone occurred once. The genes are TRBV5-1 and TRBJ2-2; 9 positions agree with TRBD1. The CDR3 is 15 amino acids. Unmatched junction bases numbered 5, after V lost 2 bases and J lost 6 bases. Germline CDR1 SGHRS, CDR2 YFSETQ. The CDR3 region is CASSLGDREAGELFF. The CDR3 DNA follows: TGCGCCAGCAGCTTAGGGGACAGGGAAGCCGGGGAGCTGTTTTTT. Variable domain in full (rest from reference TRBV5-1 and TRBJ2-2): KAGVTQTPRYLIKTRGQQVTLSCSPISGHRSVSWYQQTPGQGLQFLFEYFSETQRNKGNFPGRFSGRQFSNSRSEMNVSTLELGDSALYLCASSLGDREAGELFFGEGSRLTVL.

As regards this clone: In the same sample, other DNA sequences code for this CDR3. V usage is TRBV18 and J usage is TRBJ1-3, with TRBD1 matching over 7 bases. CDR3 length: 14 residues. V lost 6 bases and J lost 0; bases outside the gene matches: 2. Germline CDR1 KGHSH, CDR2 LQKENI. This CDR3 is CASSTGSSGNTIYF. In DNA form, the CDR3 reads TGTGCCAGCTCGACAGGGAGCTCTGGAAACACCATATATTTT. The full variable domain, in which reference TRBV18 and TRBJ1-3 provide the parts outside the CDR3, is NAGVMQNPRHLVRRRGQEARLRCSPMKGHSHVYWYRQLPEEGLKFMVYLQKENIIDESGMPKERFSAEFPKEGPSILRIQQVVRGDSAAYFCASSTGSSGNTIYFGEGSWLTVV.

The CDR3 sequence is CASSLGDSSTDTQYF. The CDR3 nucleotides read TGTGCCAGCAGCTTAGGGGACTCGAGCACAGATACGCAGTATTTT. V usage is TRBV7-2 and J usage is TRBJ2-3, with D possibly being TRBD2 (6 bases). CDR1 SGHTA and CDR2 FQGNSA come from the germline V gene. The CDR3 is 15 residues long. The germline V and J ends were trimmed by 1 base and 0 bases, with 8 bases remaining between them.

CDR3 in DNA: TGCGCCAGCAGCCTACAGGCTAATAAGAACACCGGGGAGCTGTTTTTT. Translated, it gives CASSLQANKNTGELFF. The chain recombines TRBV4-1 with TRBJ2-2; possibly TRBD1 for D (5 bases). This CDR3 is built from 16 residues. Deletions cut 4 bases from V and 1 base from J, with 13 bases between. Germline V gene sequence: CDR1 MGHRA, CDR2 YSYEKL.

This clone was found once. This chain links TRBV7-3 with TRBJ1-6, with D unclear. The CDR3 length is 15 residues. Trimming removed 7 bases from V and 0 bases from J, with 10 bases in between. CDR1 is SGHTA and CDR2 is FQGTGA in the germline V gene. Here the CDR3 DNA reads TGTGCCAGCAAGGGAGGGAGCTCCTATAATTCACCCCTCCACTTT. As protein: CASKGGSSYNSPLHF.

This sequence joins TRBV6-2 or TRBV6-3 and TRBJ1-5; TRBD1 matches at 7 bases. The CDR3 covers 16 residues. V shed 1 base and J 5 bases; nucleotides not matched to a gene: 8. Germline loops: CDR1 MNHEY, CDR2 SVGEGT. CDR3 DNA: TGTGCCAGCAGTTACTATCAGGGGGGAAGAGATCAGCCCCAGCATTTT. This encodes CASSYYQGGRDQPQHF.

The genes are TRBV5-1 and TRBJ2-1, with 11 bases fitting TRBD1. After removal of 0 bases from V and 10 bases from J, the junction contained 6 bases not matched to a gene. Germline assignment: CDR1 SGHRS and CDR2 YFSETQ. This CDR3 is 15 amino acids long. The chain's CDR3 is CASSLVDRGLGEQFF. For the CDR3, the DNA is TGCGCCAGCAGCTTGGTGGACAGGGGGCTGGGGGAGCAGTTCTTC.

In nucleotides, the CDR3 is TGTGCCAGTAGTATCGGCTCTGGAAACACCATATATTTT. It is translated as CASSIGSGNTIYF. This sequence joins TRBV19 and TRBJ1-3; the D is unclear. The CDR3 has 13 amino acids. Germline CDR1 LNHDA, CDR2 SQIVND (reference sequence). Trimming removed 3 bases from V and 0 bases from J, with 3 bases in between.